The present T cell receptor (beta chain) was sequenced within a study of shared clonotypes between healthy human individuals. Findings and limits, study-wide: Shared clonotypes: about 5% naive CD4, about 3.3% naive CD8, roughly 2.4% memory CD4, 0.4% memory CD8. On the whole, naive subsets had larger estimated richness than memory subsets had. When compared with the clonotypes that were shared by all four sorted-subset donors, the non-shared clonotypes turned out to have lower generation probabilities.

Method: immunoSEQ multiplex PCR; TCRdb's copy keeps in-frame clones and lacks some. This table holds around 2.5 million clones, approximately 94% found once. Germline-derived CDR1 and CDR2 are MGHDK and SYGVNS. The V gene lost 5 bases and the J gene lost 3 bases, with 16 bases spanning the gap. The CDR3 contains 15 residues. Of note for this clone: Its antigen remains unknown.

Naive CD4+ cells were CD45RA-selected; the remaining cells were memory. The gene calls are TRBV25-1 and TRBJ1-2, with D maybe TRBD1 (6 bases). This TCR came from a man in his late teens or twenties in good health. Some clones in this sample may be carry-over from other donors' samples. Specimen: naive CD4+ T cells from PBMCs. The subset: CD45RA+ positively selected. Here the CDR3 DNA reads TGTGCCAGCAGTAAAGGGACATATTTGGACTATGGCTACACCTTC. This translates into CASSKGTYLDYGYTF.